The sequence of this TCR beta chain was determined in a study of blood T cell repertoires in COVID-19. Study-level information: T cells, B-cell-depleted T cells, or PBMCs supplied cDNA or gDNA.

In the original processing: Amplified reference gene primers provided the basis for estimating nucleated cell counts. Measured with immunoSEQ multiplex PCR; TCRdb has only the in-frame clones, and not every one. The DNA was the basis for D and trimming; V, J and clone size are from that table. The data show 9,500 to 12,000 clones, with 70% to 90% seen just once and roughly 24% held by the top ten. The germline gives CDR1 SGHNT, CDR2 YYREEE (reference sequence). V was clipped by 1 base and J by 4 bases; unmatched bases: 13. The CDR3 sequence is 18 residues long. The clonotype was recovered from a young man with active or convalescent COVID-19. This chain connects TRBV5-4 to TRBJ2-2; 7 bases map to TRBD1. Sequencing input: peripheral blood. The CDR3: CASSLKQGQLVSTGELFF. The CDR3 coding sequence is TGTGCCAGCAGCTTGAAACAGGGACAGCTAGTTTCCACCGGGGAGCTGTTTTTT. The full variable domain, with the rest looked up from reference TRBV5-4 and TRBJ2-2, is ETGVTQSPTHLIKTRGQQVTLRCSSQSGHNTVSWYQQALGQGPQFIFQYYREEENGRGNFPPRFSGLQFPNYSSELNVNALELDDSALYLCASSLKQGQLVSTGELFFGEGSRLTVL.